The present T cell receptor (beta chain) was sequenced within a study of tissue T cells after allogeneic stem cell transplantation. Time point described: mouse harvest day 7 after allogeneic transplant. The graft held 10^6 splenic CD5+ T cells and 10^7 T-cell-depleted bone marrow cells. Libraries were prepared by immunoSEQ multiplex PCR; TCRdb keeps only in-frame clonotypes and omits some of them. The sample consists of some 6,600 clones, 50% of them appearing once. This clone was detected a few times. Germline and genes: mouse. The read ends 1 residue early relative to the CDR3; the germline J gene fills the gap. CDR1 is MSHET, CDR2 SYDVDS, per germline. The CDR3 has 12 residues. Deletions cut 5 bases from V and 1 base from J, with 5 bases between.

The chain uses TRBV29 and TRBJ1-1, with D possibly TRBD1 on 5 matching bases. Sequenced sample: gut tissue. The TCR was taken from a female BALB/c mouse given C57BL/6 T cells with graft-versus-host disease after an allogeneic hematopoietic cell transplant. CDR3 residues: CASSTGNTEVFF. Partial CDR3 DNA: TGTGCTAGCAGTACAGGGAACACAGAAGTCTTC.